What follows is one TCR beta chain and its context. Its specificity is unknown. Caucasian adults residing in Nashville, Tennessee made up all the donors. At deep level, the assay was performed. Genomic DNA of each subset was evenly split across several immunoSEQ plates. Some clones are missing from TCRdb's copy, which holds only in-frame ones; the method was immunoSEQ multiplex PCR. The profile covers 950,000 to 1,200,000 clones, with approximately 80% appearing a single time and over 0.8% taken by the ten largest. These data belong to a study of shared clonotypes between healthy human individuals. Study-wide findings and caveats: The study generally estimated greater richness for naive than memory subsets.

With 6 bases removed from V and 3 bases from J, the gap between germline ends came to 11 bases. Germline CDR1 is SNHLY and CDR2 is FYNNEI. CDR3 size: 14 residues. The chain is built from TRBV2 and TRBJ2-2, with D possibly being TRBD1 or TRBD2 (5 bases each). Sequenced: memory CD4+ T cells from PBMCs. The subset: CD45RA-negative fraction. The clonotype comes from a man between 18 and 29 years old in good health. Some clones in this sample may be carry-over from other donors' samples. The DNA of the CDR3 is TGTGCCAGCAGGTCAGGGACGGACACCGGGGAGCTGTTTTTT. Its protein is CASRSGTDTGELFF.